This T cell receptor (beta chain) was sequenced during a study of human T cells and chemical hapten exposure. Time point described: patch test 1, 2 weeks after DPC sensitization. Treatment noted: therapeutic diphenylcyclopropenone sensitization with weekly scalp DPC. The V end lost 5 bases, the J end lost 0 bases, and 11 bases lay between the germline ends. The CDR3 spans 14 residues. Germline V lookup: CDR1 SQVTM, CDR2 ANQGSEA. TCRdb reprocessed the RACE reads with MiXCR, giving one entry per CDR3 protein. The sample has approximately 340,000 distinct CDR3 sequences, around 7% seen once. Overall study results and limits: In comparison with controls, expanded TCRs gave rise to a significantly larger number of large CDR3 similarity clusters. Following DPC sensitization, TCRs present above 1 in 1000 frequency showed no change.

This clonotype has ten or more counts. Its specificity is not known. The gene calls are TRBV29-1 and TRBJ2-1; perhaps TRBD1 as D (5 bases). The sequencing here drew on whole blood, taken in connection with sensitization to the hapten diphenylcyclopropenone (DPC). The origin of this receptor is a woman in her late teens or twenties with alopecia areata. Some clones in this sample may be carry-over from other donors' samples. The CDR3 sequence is CSVTDSSSYNEQFF. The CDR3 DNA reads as TGCAGCGTTACCGACAGCAGCTCCTACAATGAGCAGTTCTTC.